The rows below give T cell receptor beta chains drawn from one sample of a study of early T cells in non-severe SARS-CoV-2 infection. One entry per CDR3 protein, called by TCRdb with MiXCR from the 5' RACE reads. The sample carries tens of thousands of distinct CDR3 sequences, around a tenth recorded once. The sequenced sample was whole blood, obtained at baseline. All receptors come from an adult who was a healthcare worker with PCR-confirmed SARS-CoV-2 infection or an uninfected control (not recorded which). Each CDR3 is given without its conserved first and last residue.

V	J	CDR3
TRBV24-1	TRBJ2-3	ATSRLAGGYTDTQY
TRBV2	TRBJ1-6	ASSETVQTNSPLH
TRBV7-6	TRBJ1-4	ASSLGTVNEKLF
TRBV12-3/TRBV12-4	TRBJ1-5	ASSQEYNQPQH
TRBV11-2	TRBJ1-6	ASSPAQAGSPLH
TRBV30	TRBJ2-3	AWSDRPADTQY
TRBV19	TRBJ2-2	ASSGQGALRTGELF
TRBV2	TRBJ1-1	ASSMGQASEAF
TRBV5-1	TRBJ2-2	ASSLELSGLGTGELF
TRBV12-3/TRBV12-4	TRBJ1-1	ASSLMDMNTEAF
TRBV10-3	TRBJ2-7	AIRTGTGAHEQY
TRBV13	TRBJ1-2	ASSFTGPNYGYT
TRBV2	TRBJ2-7	ASTSGQSSYEQY
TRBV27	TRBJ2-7	ASSPGTLYEQY
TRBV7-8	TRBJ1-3	ASSPRGSENTIY
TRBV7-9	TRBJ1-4	ASSLTGGREKLF
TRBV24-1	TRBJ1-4	ATSSGTDFATNEKLF
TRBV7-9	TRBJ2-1	ASSVTSGTREQF
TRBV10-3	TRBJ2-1	AISDRYNEQF
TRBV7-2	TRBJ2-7	ASSLGTGGNEQY
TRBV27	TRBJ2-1	ASRGSWGTSYNEQF
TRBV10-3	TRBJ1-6	AIRGGQSSYNSPLH
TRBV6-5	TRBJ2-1	ASSNPSRESEQF
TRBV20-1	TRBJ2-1	SAKDGTSEEGSYNEQF
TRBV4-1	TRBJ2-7	ASSQGTGLYEQY
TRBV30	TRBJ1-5	AWSVVITSLQNQPQH
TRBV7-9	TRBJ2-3	ASREAGTPEY
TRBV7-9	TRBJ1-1	ASSFPQGPNTEAF
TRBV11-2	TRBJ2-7	ASSLAGTYEQY
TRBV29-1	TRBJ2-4	SVGGIAGGKNIQY
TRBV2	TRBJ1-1	ASTEGLDTEAF
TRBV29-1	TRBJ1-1	SARQGVASNTEAF
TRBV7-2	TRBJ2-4	ASSPGTDGSIQY
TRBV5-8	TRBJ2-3	ASSLFSGDTQY
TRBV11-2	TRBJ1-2	ASSLEGRPQGYT
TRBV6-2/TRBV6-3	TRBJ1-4	ASSQRGANEKLF
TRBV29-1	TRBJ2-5	SVRRRTDLYQETQY
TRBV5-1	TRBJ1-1	ASSLDRGWTEAF
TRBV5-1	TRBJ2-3	ASTRTGGTDTQY
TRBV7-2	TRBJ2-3	ASSYRLAVTPLGDTDTQY
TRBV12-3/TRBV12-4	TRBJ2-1	ASSPGLPHEQF